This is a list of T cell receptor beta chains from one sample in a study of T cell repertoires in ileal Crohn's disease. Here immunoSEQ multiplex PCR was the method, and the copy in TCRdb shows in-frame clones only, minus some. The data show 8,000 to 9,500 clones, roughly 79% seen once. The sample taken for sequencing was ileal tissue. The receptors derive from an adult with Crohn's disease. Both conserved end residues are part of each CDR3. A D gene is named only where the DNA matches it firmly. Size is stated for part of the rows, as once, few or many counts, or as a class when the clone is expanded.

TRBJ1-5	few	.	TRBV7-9	TGTGCCAGCAGTCTTTCAGGGAACCTCAATCAGCCCCAGCATTTT	CASSLSGNLNQPQHF
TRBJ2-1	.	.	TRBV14	TGTGCCAGCAGCAACGGCCGGGACTTATTGGGAAATGAGCAGTTCTTC	CASSNGRDLLGNEQFF
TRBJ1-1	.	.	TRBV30	TGTGCCTGGAGAGCAGGTGGGACTGAAGCTTTCTTT	CAWRAGGTEAFF
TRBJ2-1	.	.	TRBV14	TGTGCCAGCAGCCAAGCAGGACACCTACCTTACAATGAGCAGTTCTTC	CASSQAGHLPYNEQFF
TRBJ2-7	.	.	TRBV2	TGTGCCAGCTTCAGGGACTCCTACGAGCAGTACTTC	CASFRDSYEQYF
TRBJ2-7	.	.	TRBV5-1	TGCGCCAGCAGCCCCGGGACTTACATTTACGAGCAGTACTTC	CASSPGTYIYEQYF
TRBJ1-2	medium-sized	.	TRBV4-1	TGCGCCAGCAGCCAAGGGGCAGGTGGCTACACCTTC	CASSQGAGGYTF
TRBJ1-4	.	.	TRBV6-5	TGTGCCAGCAGAGGACAAACCGGAAACGAAAAACTGTTTTTT	CASRGQTGNEKLFF
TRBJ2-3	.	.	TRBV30	TGTGCCTGGAGTGTACAGATCGGCAGGGGGGACACAGATACGCAGTATTTT	CAWSVQIGRGDTDTQYF
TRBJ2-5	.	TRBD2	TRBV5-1	TGCGCCAGCAGCTTATATAGCGGGAGGGAGACCCAGTACTTC	CASSLYSGRETQYF
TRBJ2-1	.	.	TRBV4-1	TGCGCCAGCAGTCGCACGACAGGAACTGAGCAGTTCTTC	CASSRTTGTEQFF
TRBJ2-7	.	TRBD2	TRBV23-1	TGCGCCAGCAGCCGAAGGACTAGCGGGCCCACCCAAGGGTACGAGCAGTACTTC	CASSRRTSGPTQGYEQYF
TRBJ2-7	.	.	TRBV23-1	TGCGCCAGCAGTGAGACAGGGAGGCAGAAAAAGTACTTC	CASSETGRQKKYF
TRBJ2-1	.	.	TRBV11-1	TGTGCCAGCAGCCCACAGGGCACCGCCTACAATGAGCAGTTCTTC	CASSPQGTAYNEQFF
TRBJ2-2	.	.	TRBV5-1	TGCGCCAGCAGCTTGACGGTTCTCACCGGGGAGCTGTTTTTT	CASSLTVLTGELFF
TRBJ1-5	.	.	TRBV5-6	TGTGCCAGCAGTCGGGCCAGGGCGGCGGCGGCCCAGCATTTT	CASSRARAAAAQHF
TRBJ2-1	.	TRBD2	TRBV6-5	TGTGCCAGCAGTTACCGGTGGGGCGGGAGAGAAATTGAGCAGTTCTTC	CASSYRWGGREIEQFF
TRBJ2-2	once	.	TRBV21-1	TGTGCCAGCAGCAAAGGAACAGTGGGACTAGCGGGAGAGTGTAAAGCCGGGGAGCTGTTTTTT	CASSKGTVGLAGECKAGELFF
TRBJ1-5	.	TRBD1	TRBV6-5	TGTGCCAGCAGATCACAGGGGGGGAGCAATCAGCCCCAGCATTTT	CASRSQGGSNQPQHF
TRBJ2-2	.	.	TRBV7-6	TGTGCCAGCAGCTCCCATGACAAGACAGGCACCGGGGAGCTGTTTTTT	CASSSHDKTGTGELFF
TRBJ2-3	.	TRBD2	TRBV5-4	TGTGCCAGCAGCTCCCCTAGCGGGGAGGAGCGGACGCAGTATTTT	CASSSPSGEERTQYF
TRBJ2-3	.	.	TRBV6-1	TGTGCCAGCAGTGAATACAAAAGCACAGATACGCAGTATTTT	CASSEYKSTDTQYF
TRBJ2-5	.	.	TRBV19	TGTGCCAGTAGTATCGGGCAGGGGCAAGAGACCCAGTACTTC	CASSIGQGQETQYF
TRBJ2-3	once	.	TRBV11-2	TGTGCCAGCAGCCCTAGCACAGATACGCAGTATTTT	CASSPSTDTQYF
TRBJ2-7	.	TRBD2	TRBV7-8	TGTGCCAGCAGCTTAGCGGGACTAGCGGGAGTAGGTGAGCAGTACTTC	CASSLAGLAGVGEQYF
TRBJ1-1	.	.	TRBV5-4	TGTGCCAGCAGCGGAAACAGGGCCACTGAAGCTTTCTTT	CASSGNRATEAFF
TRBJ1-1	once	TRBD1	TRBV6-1	TGTGCCAGCAGTGTGGGACAGGGGAGGACTGAAGCTTTCTTT	CASSVGQGRTEAFF
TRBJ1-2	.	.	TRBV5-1	TGCGCCAGCAGCTTAGAATCCAGAAACTATGGCTACACCTTC	CASSLESRNYGYTF
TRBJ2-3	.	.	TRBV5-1	TGCGCCAGCAGCCTCCAAGGGGCAGATACGCAGTATTTT	CASSLQGADTQYF
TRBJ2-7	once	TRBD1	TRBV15	TGTGCCACCAGCAGTGGGGGGACAGGGGGCGGCGAGCAGTACTTC	CATSSGGTGGGEQYF
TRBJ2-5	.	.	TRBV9	TGTGCCAGCAGCGTCGGCGCTGTGGGGGGGCCGGAGACCCAGTACTTC	CASSVGAVGGPETQYF
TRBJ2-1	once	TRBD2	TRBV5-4	TGTGCCAGCAGCCGTGGGACTAGCGGGGTTAATGAGCAGTTCTTC	CASSRGTSGVNEQFF
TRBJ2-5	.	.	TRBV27	TGTGCCAGCAGTTGGCAGTACCAAGAGACCCAGTACTTC	CASSWQYQETQYF
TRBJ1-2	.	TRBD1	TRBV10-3	TGTGCCATCACAGGGACAGGTGGTGGCTACACCTTC	CAITGTGGGYTF
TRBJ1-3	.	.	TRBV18	TGTGCCAGCTCACCGCTCCGGACTGTTACCTCTTCGACCCCACGAAACACCATATATTTT	CASSPLRTVTSSTPRNTIYF
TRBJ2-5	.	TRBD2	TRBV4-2	TGTGCCAGCAGCCAAGAGCGGGAGGGCCAAGAGACCCAGTACTTC	CASSQEREGQETQYF
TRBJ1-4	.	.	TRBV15	TGTGCCACCAGCAGAGAAGGAGTCTTAGATGAAAAACTGTTTTTT	CATSREGVLDEKLFF
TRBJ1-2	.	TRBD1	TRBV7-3	TGTGCCAGCAGCCCCGGACAGGGGAACTATGGCTACACCTTC	CASSPGQGNYGYTF
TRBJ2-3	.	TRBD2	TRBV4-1	TGCGCCAGCAGCCAAGACATTAGCGGGTCGTTGGGCAGCACAGATACGCAGTATTTT	CASSQDISGSLGSTDTQYF
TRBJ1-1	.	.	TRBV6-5	TGTGCCACGGGAGGGGTTACTGAAGCTTTCTTT	CATGGVTEAFF
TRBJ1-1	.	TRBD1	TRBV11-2	TGTGCCAGCAGCTTCGGACAGGGGAAAACGAACACTGAAGCTTTCTTT	CASSFGQGKTNTEAFF
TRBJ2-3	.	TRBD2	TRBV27	TGTGCCAGCAGTTTATCCTGGGGGGGGGCAGATACGCAGTATTTT	CASSLSWGGADTQYF
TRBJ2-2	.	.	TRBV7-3	TGTGCCAGCAGCCGGGATAGCACCGGGGAGCTGTTTTTT	CASSRDSTGELFF
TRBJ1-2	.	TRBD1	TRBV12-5	TGTGCTAGTGGATGGGACAGTCCCCTGACTAACTATGGCTACACCTTC	CASGWDSPLTNYGYTF
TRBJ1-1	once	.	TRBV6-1	TGTGCCAGCGACAGCCGCACTGAAGCTTTCTTT	CASDSRTEAFF
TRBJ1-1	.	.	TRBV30	TGTGCCTGGAGTGCGGGGTATGAAGCTTTCTTT	CAWSAGYEAFF
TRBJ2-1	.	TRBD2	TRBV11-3	TGTGCCAGCAGCTTCGCGGTTGTGGCGGGAGGCCTCAATGAGCAGTTCTTC	CASSFAVVAGGLNEQFF
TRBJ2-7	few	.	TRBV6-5	TGTGCCAGCAGTCTTGCTACAGGTTACGAGCAGTACTTC	CASSLATGYEQYF
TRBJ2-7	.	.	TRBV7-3	TGTGCCAGCAGCTTAGGGGTGGGGGGAACCTACGAGCAGTACTTC	CASSLGVGGTYEQYF
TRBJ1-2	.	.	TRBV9	TGTGCCAGCAGCGTACGGACGGGAGGCTACACCTTC	CASSVRTGGYTF
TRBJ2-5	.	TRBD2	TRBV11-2	TGTGCCAGCAGCCCCACGGGAGGGGAGACCCAGTACTTC	CASSPTGGETQYF
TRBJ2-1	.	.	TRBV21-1	TGTGCCAGCAGCAACTGGGGACTAGCGGTGACCTACAATGAGCAGTTCTTC	CASSNWGLAVTYNEQFF
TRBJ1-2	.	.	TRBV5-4	TGTGCCAGCAGCTTGGCGGGGAGGGACTGGGCTAACTATGGCTACACCTTC	CASSLAGRDWANYGYTF
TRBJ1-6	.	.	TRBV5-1	TGCGCCAGCAGCTTGGATGCGGGATCTAATTCACCCCTCCACTTT	CASSLDAGSNSPLHF
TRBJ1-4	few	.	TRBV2	TGTGCCACCGGAACCCGTAGCTTCGCTAATGAAAAACTGTTTTTT	CATGTRSFANEKLFF
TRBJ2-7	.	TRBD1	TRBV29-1	TGCAGCGCCCGGGACAGGGGAGGCTACGAGCAGTACTTC	CSARDRGGYEQYF
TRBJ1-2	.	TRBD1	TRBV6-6	TGTGCCAGCAGGCCCGGGACAGGGGGTTACTATGGCTACACCTTC	CASRPGTGGYYGYTF
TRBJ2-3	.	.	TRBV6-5	TGTGCCATAAGGACTAGCACAGATACGCAGTATTTT	CAIRTSTDTQYF